This T cell receptor beta chain was identified during a study of T cells in Graves' hyperthyroidism and ophthalmopathy (dated by TCRdb to between 2017 and 2020). As for the study more broadly: Peripheral blood samples were taken at initial diagnosis, before any treatment was given. The study also compared thyroid tissue and blood T-cell repertoires from several Graves' hyperthyroidism patients. After blood sampling, hyperthyroidism patients were treated with methimazole at a starting dose of 30 mg daily, and ophthalmopathy patients were treated with high-dose intravenous methylprednisolone. For training and testing, the 95 to 100 patients in the discovery cohort were randomly divided in a 7:3 ratio. Prospective prediction of ophthalmopathy was tested in an independent validation cohort of approximately 18 hyperthyroidism patients and approximately 17 patients who later progressed to ophthalmopathy. To identify TCR V-J signatures that set the groups apart, the researchers used a discovery cohort of 100 patients, made up of roughly 40 with Graves' ophthalmopathy and some 58 with stable Graves' hyperthyroidism. TCR Vbeta CDR3 sequencing of roughly 140 peripheral blood samples (approximately 44 ophthalmopathy, 70 to 85 hyperthyroidism and roughly 17 progressor patients) is reported in the paper.

Graves' hyperthyroidism was defined as stable when no progression to ophthalmopathy occurred over 18 months of follow-up. Hyperthyroidism patients were aged 18 to 65 years and newly diagnosed, with disease duration of less than 2 months. Patients with uncontrolled infections, other autoimmune diseases, pregnancy or lactation were excluded. Clinical symptoms, serum thyroxine and TRAb, thyroid ultrasound, and orbital computed tomography formed the basis for the diagnoses. PBMCs were separated from approximately 10 ml of fresh peripheral blood using Ficoll-Paque density gradient centrifugation. Trizol reagent was used to extract total RNA, and RNA quality was then checked on an Agilent 2100 Bioanalyzer. Sequences SGHVS (CDR1) and FQNEAQ (CDR2) are obtained from the germline V gene. Taken from cysteine to phenylalanine, the CDR3 has 13 residues. Left in the record is the CDR3 DNA by itself, 39 bases read in frame from the first base. The junction shows trimming of 2 bases on V and 7 bases on J, plus 11 bases between the germline ends.

The research as a whole found: Most expanded thyroid clonotypes (frequency above 0.001) were also found in blood, which suggests that blood repertoires may mirror thyroid immune responses. A 13 V-J signature model separated ophthalmopathy from stable hyperthyroidism, with around 88% sensitivity and 81% to 82% specificity in cross-validation and 80%/75% in testing. No statistical method was used to fix the sample size in advance, and group allocation was not hidden from the investigators. During validation, the model predicted progression to ophthalmopathy a median of about 6.3 months ahead of onset, with more than 60% sensitivity and 72.22% specificity.

In its sample, this clonotype was seen a few times. Its antigen specificity is not known. Base qualities were left out, and no much larger clone turns up one base away. TCR beta CDR3 regions were amplified from RNA transcripts. The first round of RT-PCR for the TCR CDR3 was performed with the HTBI primer set and the Qiagen OneStep RT-PCR kit. Libraries were constructed in a second round of multiplex PCR, after which size selection and purification were carried out. Libraries were sequenced paired-end with 100 bp reads on an Illumina HiSeq2000. The source study handled its data this way. SOAPnuke was used to process the raw data, throwing out any read that contained adapters or uncalled bases, had a mean Phred below 15, or lacked an exact constant-primer or identifier match. COPE v1.2.5 was used to merge high-quality paired reads, and clonotypes were defined as unique nucleotide sequences. MiTCR v1.1 was used to align clonotypes to the IMGT TRBV, TRBD and TRBJ reference segments. The analysis was restricted to V-J combinations with a frequency above 0.0001, which together covered approximately 99% of the repertoires. A TCS score was defined as the ratio of F50 (clonal expansion) to E x V (chaos), with BLOSUM62-based TCRdist applied between CDR3 peptides within each V-J. Welch's t-statistics and random forest reduced roughly 500 V-J features to around 14, which were used in a naive Bayes classifier (R e1071). TCRdb trimmed public reads at Q25 via fastp, called clones via MiXCR and kept in-frame beta chains. Under each unique CDR3 protein, matching rows form one entry showing the most common genes and DNA. TCRdb's processing, not the study's, gives the V and J calls here. In all, the sample holds about 400,000 distinct CDR3 sequences, and about 15% of those were seen once. Together, the top ten hold approximately 32% of the sample.

Sequences were obtained from blood. The chain joins TRBV7-8 to TRBJ1-2; 5 matching bases give a weak D call of TRBD1. The sequence was collected from a woman younger than 45 with Graves' hyperthyroidism. The DNA sequence reads TGTGCCAGCAGCTTAAACGGGGGTGGTGGCTACACCTTC. Translated, it gives CASSLNGGGGYTF.